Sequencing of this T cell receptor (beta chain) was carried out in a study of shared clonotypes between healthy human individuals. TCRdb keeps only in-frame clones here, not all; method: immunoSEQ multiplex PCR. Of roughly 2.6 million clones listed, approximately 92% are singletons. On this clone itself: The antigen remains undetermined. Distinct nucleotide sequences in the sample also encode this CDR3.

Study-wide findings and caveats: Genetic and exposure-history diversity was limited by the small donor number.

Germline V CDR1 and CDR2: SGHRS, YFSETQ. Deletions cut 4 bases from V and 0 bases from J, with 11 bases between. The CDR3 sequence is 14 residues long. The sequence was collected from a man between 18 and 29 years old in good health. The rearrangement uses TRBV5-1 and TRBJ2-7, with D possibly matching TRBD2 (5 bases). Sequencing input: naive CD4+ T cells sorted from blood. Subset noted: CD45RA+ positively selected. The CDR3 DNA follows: TGCGCCAGCAGCCCTGGACTGAGCTCCTACGAGCAGTACTTC. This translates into CASSPGLSSYEQYF.